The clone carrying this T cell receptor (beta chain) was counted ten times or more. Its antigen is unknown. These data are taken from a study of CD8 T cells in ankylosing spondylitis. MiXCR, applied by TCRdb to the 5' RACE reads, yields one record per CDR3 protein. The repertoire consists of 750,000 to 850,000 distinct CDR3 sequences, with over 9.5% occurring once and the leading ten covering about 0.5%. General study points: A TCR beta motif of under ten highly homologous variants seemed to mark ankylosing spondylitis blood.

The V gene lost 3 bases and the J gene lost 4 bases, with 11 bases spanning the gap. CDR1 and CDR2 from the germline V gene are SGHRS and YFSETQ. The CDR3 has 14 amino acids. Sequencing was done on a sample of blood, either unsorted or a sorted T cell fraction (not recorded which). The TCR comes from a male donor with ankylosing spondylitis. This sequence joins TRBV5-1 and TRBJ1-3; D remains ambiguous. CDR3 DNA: TGCGCCAGCAGCTGGAACCTAAGAGGAAACACCATATATTTT. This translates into CASSWNLRGNTIYF.